These 26 T cell receptor beta chains came from one sample sequenced in a study of identical twins (dated by TCRdb to 2016 to 2017). The method behind the library was 5' RACE. Sequencing was performed on an Illumina HiSeq 2000. TCRdb ran its own pipeline on the public reads, namely fastp trimming at Q25 and MiXCR clone calling, and kept in-frame beta chains. Rows are unified per CDR3 protein, each entry keeping the most common DNA and genes. This sample has 200,000 to 250,000 distinct CDR3 sequences in its table, and around 6.9% of those were observed once. Jointly, the top ten make up less than 2% of the sample. These data were also reused for a study on yellow fever vaccine responses in identical twins.

The sequenced sample consisted of memory (CD45RO+) T cells sorted from blood. Interpreted using the paper, the cell subset or site label stands for: CD45RO+ enriched T cells. Every receptor here comes from a woman between 18 and 30 years old in good health.

The table lists this clonotype with a few counts. The chain uses TRBV7-2 and TRBJ2-1; D is possibly TRBD2 (6 bases). This CDR3 comprises 14 residues. The germline V gene has CDR1 SGHTA and CDR2 FQGNSA. The germline V and J ends were trimmed by 5 bases and 9 bases, with 17 bases remaining between them. The CDR3 sequence: CASSRRETSFEQFF. As DNA, the CDR3 is TGTGCCAGCAGCCGTCGCGAGACTAGTTTTGAGCAGTTCTTC.

This clonotype occurred many times. V usage is TRBV5-1 and J usage is TRBJ2-1; tentatively, D is TRBD2 (5 bases). CDR3 length equals 16 residues. Trimming stripped 4 bases from V and 4 bases from J, with 18 bases between. Per germline, CDR1 SGHRS and CDR2 YFSETQ. CDR3 nucleotide sequence: TGCGCCAGCAGCCCAGACGGACTTCAGATATACAATGAGCAGTTCTTC. Amino acids: CASSPDGLQIYNEQFF.

The chain employs TRBV4-3 and TRBJ2-1; weak D call: TRBD1 (5 bases). The CDR3 sequence is 14 residues long. The ends were cut back, 4 bases at V and 9 bases at J, with 16 bases in the middle. Germline V CDR1 and CDR2: LGHNA, YSLEER. The CDR3 reads CASSRLLRVTEQFF. For the CDR3, the DNA is TGCGCCAGCAGCCGCCTACTCAGGGTAACTGAGCAGTTCTTC.

This clonotype was counted between two and nine times. This chain uses TRBV10-3 with TRBJ1-5; D perhaps matches TRBD1 (6 bases). Trimming pared 11 bases from V and 3 bases from J, leaving 11 bases between. This CDR3 spans 12 amino acids. From germline, CDR1 is ENHRY and CDR2 SYGVKD. The CDR3 bases are TGTGCCTCCAGACAGGACAATCAGCCCCAGCATTTT. Encoded protein: CASRQDNQPQHF.

This clonotype has more than one count but fewer than ten. The chain joins TRBV20-1 to TRBJ2-2; D is perhaps TRBD1 (6 bases). The germline CDR1 and CDR2 sequences are DFQATT and SNEGSKA (reference sequence). The CDR3 is 13 residues long. The V end lost 1 base, the J end lost 6 bases, and 9 bases lay between the germline ends. The CDR3 DNA follows: TGCAGTGCTAGAGTAACAGGGTCCGGGGAGCTGTTTTTT. Protein product: CSARVTGSGELFF.

This clonotype was counted at least ten times. The CDR3 is CASSSKAGTEDGYTF. DNA for the CDR3: TGTGCCAGCAGTTCAAAAGCCGGGACAGAGGATGGCTACACCTTC. The V and J genes are TRBV7-2 and TRBJ1-2; the match to TRBD1 covers 7 bases. CDR1 and CDR2 (germline): SGHTA, FQGNSA. With 6 bases clipped from V and 6 bases from J, the junction kept 13 bases outside the gene matches. This CDR3 contains 15 residues.

This clonotype was counted ten times or more. J is TRBJ2-2 and V is TRBV5-1; D may match TRBD1 or TRBD2 (5 bases each). Germline V CDR1 and CDR2: SGHRS, YFSETQ. This CDR3 has 15 amino acids. V dropped 5 bases and J dropped 5 bases, with 16 bases sitting between them. CDR3 nucleotide sequence: TGCGCCAGCAGTTCGCCGGGGCGCGGGACCGGGGAGCTGTTTTTT. Translated, it gives CASSSPGRGTGELFF.

The genes are TRBV6-2 or TRBV6-3 and TRBJ2-1, with TRBD1 identical over 7 bases. This CDR3 is built from 15 residues. The J segment lost 6 bases and the V segment lost 2 bases, leaving 7 bases of the junction unmatched. Per the germline V gene, CDR1 is MNHEY and CDR2 is SVGEGT. The CDR3 DNA reads as TGTGCCAGCAGTTACGGGGTAAGGACAGGCAATGAGCAGTTCTTC. It translates to CASSYGVRTGNEQFF.

This clonotype was found a few times. V is TRBV30 and J is TRBJ1-1; 7 bases map to TRBD1. Per the germline V gene, CDR1 is GTSNPN and CDR2 is SVGIG (reference sequence). The length of the CDR3 is 14 residues. Trimming at V came to 2 bases and at J to 0 bases, leaving 3 bases not matched to a gene. This CDR3 is CAWSLDRMNTEAFF. DNA of the CDR3: TGTGCCTGGAGTTTGGACAGGATGAACACTGAAGCTTTCTTT. The full variable domain, in which reference TRBV30 and TRBJ1-1 provide the parts outside the CDR3, is SQTIHQWPATLVQPVGSPLSLECTVEGTSNPNLYWYRQAAGRGLQLLFYSVGIGQISSEVPQNLSASRPQDRQFILSSKKLLLSDSGFYLCAWSLDRMNTEAFFGQGTRLTVV.

This clonotype came up a few times. This chain joins TRBV12-3 or TRBV12-4 and TRBJ2-3; 7 nucleotides line up with TRBD2. There are 14 residues in the CDR3. V shed 5 bases, J shed 2 bases, and the junction held 4 bases outside the gene matches. CDR3 loop: CASSGGGNTDTQYF. CDR3 nucleotide sequence: TGTGCCAGCAGTGGGGGGGGGAACACAGATACGCAGTATTTT.

The CDR3, as DNA: TGTGCCAGCTCACCACTTAGGCTAGCGGGAGGCCATACCTACAATGAGCAGTTCTTC. Translating gives CASSPLRLAGGHTYNEQFF. The chain couples TRBV18 to TRBJ2-1, with 11 bases identical to TRBD2. The length of the CDR3 is 19 residues. Losses at the gene ends were 1 base for V and 2 bases for J; bases not matched to a gene: 10. Germline CDR1 reads KGHSH; CDR2 reads LQKENI.

This clonotype was counted at least ten times. The V gene is TRBV10-3, the J gene TRBJ1-1, with D possibly TRBD1 on 5 matching bases. Trimming removed 10 bases from V and 0 bases from J, with 18 bases in between. Per the germline V gene, CDR1 is ENHRY and CDR2 is SYGVKD. CDR3 length: 15 residues. The CDR3 nucleotides read TGTGCCACCCTGAACAGCGGGGGTATGAACACTGAAGCTTTCTTT. It yields the protein CATLNSGGMNTEAFF.

The chain joins TRBV6-1 to TRBJ1-3; D ambiguous. CDR1 MNHNS and CDR2 SASEGT come from the germline V gene. CDR3 length equals 15 residues. V was cut by 7 bases and J by 2 bases, with 15 bases left in between. CDR3 protein: CASMSDAEPGNTIYF. The CDR3 nucleotides are TGTGCCAGCATGTCGGATGCCGAGCCTGGAAACACCATATATTTT.

Many counts were recorded for this clonotype. The V and J genes are TRBV3-1 and TRBJ2-3, with TRBD2 matching 14 bases. V trimming: 2 bases; J trimming: 5 bases; junction bases outside the gene matches: 6. The V gene's germline CDR1 is LGHDT and CDR2 YNNKEL (reference sequence). The CDR3 is 17 amino acids. The CDR3 is CASSQWGLAGVEDTQYF. As DNA, the CDR3 is TGTGCCAGCAGCCAATGGGGACTAGCGGGAGTTGAAGATACGCAGTATTTT.

This clonotype was found many times. The DNA of the CDR3 is TGTGCCAGCAGCTTAACGGCCGTATCGCAAGATCCGTCCAATGAGCAGTTCTTC. It encodes CASSLTAVSQDPSNEQFF. The chain combines TRBV7-3 with TRBJ2-1; D ambiguous. Trimming left V 0 bases short and J 6 bases short, with 21 bases between. Germline assignment: CDR1 SGHTA and CDR2 FQGTGA. This CDR3 spans 18 amino acids. The full variable domain, its missing parts supplied by reference TRBV7-3 and TRBJ2-1, is GAGVSQTPSNKVTEKGKYVELRCDPISGHTALYWYRQSLGQGPEFLIYFQGTGAADDSGLPNDRFFAVRPEGSVSTLKIQRTERGDSAVYLCASSLTAVSQDPSNEQFFGPGTRLTVL.

This clonotype occurred many times. CDR3 sequence: CASMDVGGDIQYF. In DNA, the CDR3 is TGTGCCAGCATGGACGTAGGGGGCGACATTCAGTACTTC. The V call is TRBV27, the J call TRBJ2-4, with 7 bases identical to TRBD1. The CDR3 sequence is 13 residues long. Germline loops: CDR1 MNHEY, CDR2 SMNVEV (reference sequence). V was pared by 7 bases and J by 8 bases, with 8 bases of the junction left unmatched.

A few counts support this clonotype. The genes are TRBV5-1 and TRBJ2-1; TRBD2 aligns across 8 bases. After removal of 4 bases from V and 0 bases from J, the junction contained 9 bases not matched to a gene. Looked up from germline, CDR1 is SGHRS and CDR2 is YFSETQ. This CDR3 is 17 amino acids long. CDR3 sequence reads: CASSPPGGGSSYNEQFF. The CDR3 DNA reads TGCGCCAGCAGCCCCCCCGGGGGGGGGAGCTCCTACAATGAGCAGTTCTTC.

This clonotype was counted at least ten times. V and J are TRBV12-3 or TRBV12-4 and TRBJ1-1; D gene uncertain. The CDR3 runs to 13 residues. The germline V and J ends were trimmed by 3 bases and 7 bases, with 12 bases remaining between them. CDR3 nucleotide sequence: TGTGCCAGCAGTTTGGCCTCTCGGGATGAAGCTTTCTTT. Its translation: CASSLASRDEAFF.

The J gene is TRBJ2-1, the V gene TRBV20-1; TRBD2 matches at 11 bases. V shed 3 bases, J shed 12 bases, and the junction held 4 bases outside the gene matches. CDR1 is DFQATT and CDR2 is SNEGSKA in the germline V gene (reference sequence). The CDR3 consists of 12 residues. The CDR3 DNA reads TGCAGTGCTAGGGGCCTAGCGGGGGGGCAGTTCTTC. This codes for CSARGLAGGQFF.

This clonotype was recorded many times. The chain links TRBV5-1 to TRBJ2-3; perhaps TRBD2 as D (5 bases). The CDR3 sequence is 14 residues long. With 4 bases removed from V and 0 bases from J, the gap between germline ends came to 9 bases. Germline V gene sequence: CDR1 SGHRS, CDR2 YFSETQ. The DNA for the CDR3 is TGCGCCAGCAGCCGCGGACTGAGCACAGATACGCAGTATTTT. Translation gives CASSRGLSTDTQYF.

The chain links TRBV24-1 to TRBJ2-2, with 9 positions matching TRBD1. The germline V gene encodes CDR1 KGHDR and CDR2 SFDVKD. After removal of 0 bases from V and 6 bases from J, the junction contained 4 bases not matched to a gene. This CDR3 has 16 residues. CDR3 residues: CATSDLQQGAPGELFF. The DNA for the CDR3 is TGTGCCACCAGTGATTTGCAACAGGGGGCCCCCGGGGAGCTGTTTTTT.

This clonotype was recorded a few times. The chain recombines TRBV18 with TRBJ2-2; 11 bases are a match to TRBD2. The CDR3 is made up of 15 amino acids. Germline-derived CDR1 and CDR2 are KGHSH and LQKENI. Unmatched junction bases numbered 5, after V lost 3 bases and J lost 8 bases. The CDR3 region is CASSPPGLADGELFF. The CDR3 nucleotides read TGTGCCAGCTCACCTCCGGGACTAGCGGATGGGGAGCTGTTTTTT.

The chain combines TRBV4-3 with TRBJ2-5; D may correspond to TRBD1 or TRBD2 (5 bases each). V lost 1 base, J lost 4 bases, and 16 bases lay in between. The CDR3 is 16 amino acids. The germline V gene has CDR1 LGHNA and CDR2 YSLEER. The DNA for the CDR3 is TGCGCCAGCAGCCAAGGGGGACCTAATTGGGGAGAGACCCAGTACTTC. Protein product: CASSQGGPNWGETQYF.

This sequence joins TRBV4-1 and TRBJ2-2; tentative D call: TRBD2 (6 bases). The CDR3 consists of 16 residues. V was trimmed by 4 bases and J by 0 bases, leaving 12 bases between them. Looked up from germline, CDR1 is MGHRA and CDR2 is YSYEKL. CDR3 in amino acids: CASSRPGGANTGELFF. The CDR3 nucleotides are TGCGCCAGCAGCCGGCCCGGAGGGGCGAACACCGGGGAGCTGTTTTTT.

This clonotype was counted between two and nine times. In DNA, the CDR3 is TGTGCCAGCGGGGGGGTTAGCAATCAGCCCCAGCATTTT. This gives the protein CASGGVSNQPQHF. This sequence joins TRBV3-1 and TRBJ1-5, with TRBD1 as a possible D gene (5 bases). CDR1 and CDR2 (germline): LGHDT, YNNKEL (reference sequence). The CDR3 length is 13 residues. Trimming removed 8 bases at V and 0 bases at J, with 8 bases between.

The table lists this clonotype with a count of one. CDR3 nucleotide sequence: TGTGCCAGCAGTGATTGGTCTAGCGGAGCCTACGAGCAGTACTTC. The encoded protein is CASSDWSSGAYEQYF. The chain recombines TRBV2 with TRBJ2-7, with 7 bases lining up with TRBD2. This CDR3 region has 15 residues. The V and J ends lost 3 bases and 2 bases, in that order; junction bases with no gene match: 7. Per germline, CDR1 SNHLY and CDR2 FYNNEI.